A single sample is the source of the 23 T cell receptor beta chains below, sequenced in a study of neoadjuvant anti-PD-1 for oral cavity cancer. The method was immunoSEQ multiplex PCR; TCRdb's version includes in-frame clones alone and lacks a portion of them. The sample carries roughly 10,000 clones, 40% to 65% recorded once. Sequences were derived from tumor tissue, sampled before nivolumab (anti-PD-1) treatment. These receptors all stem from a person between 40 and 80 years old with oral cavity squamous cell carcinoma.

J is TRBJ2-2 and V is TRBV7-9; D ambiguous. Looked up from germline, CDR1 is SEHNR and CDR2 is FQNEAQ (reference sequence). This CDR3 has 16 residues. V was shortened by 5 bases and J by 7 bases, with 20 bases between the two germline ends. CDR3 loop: CASSPPSGPPGGELFF. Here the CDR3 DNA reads TGTGCCAGCAGCCCCCCCTCCGGCCCTCCGGGCGGGGAGCTGTTTTTT.

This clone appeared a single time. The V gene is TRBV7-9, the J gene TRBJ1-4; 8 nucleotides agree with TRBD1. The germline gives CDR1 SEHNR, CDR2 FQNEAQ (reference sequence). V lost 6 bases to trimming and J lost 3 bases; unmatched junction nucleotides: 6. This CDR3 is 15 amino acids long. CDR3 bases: TGTGCCAGCAGAAGACAGGGGAGCCCTAATGAAAAACTGTTTTTT. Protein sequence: CASRRQGSPNEKLFF.

For the CDR3, the DNA is TGTGCCAGCAGCTCCGGGACAAACCAAGAGACCCAGTACTTC. Its protein product is CASSSGTNQETQYF. The gene calls are TRBV7-7 and TRBJ2-5, with D possibly TRBD1 on 6 matching bases. Trimming removed 4 bases at V and 0 bases at J, with 9 bases between. The CDR3 has 14 residues. Germline CDR1 and CDR2: SSHAT and FNYEAQ (reference sequence).

The CDR3 here is CASSLEGRSHGNTIYF. As DNA, the CDR3 is TGCGCCAGCAGCTTGGAGGGCCGCTCCCATGGAAACACCATATATTTT. The chain couples TRBV5-1 to TRBJ1-3, with D unresolved. Germline CDR1 is SGHRS and CDR2 is YFSETQ. There are 16 residues in the CDR3. Trimming left V 0 bases short and J 3 bases short, with 13 bases between.

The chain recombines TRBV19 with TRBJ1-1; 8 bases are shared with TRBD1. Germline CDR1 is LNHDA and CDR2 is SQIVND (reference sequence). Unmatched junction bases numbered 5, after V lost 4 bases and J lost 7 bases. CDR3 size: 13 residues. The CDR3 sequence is CASSTTGGHEAFF. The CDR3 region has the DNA TGTGCCAGTAGTACCACAGGGGGTCATGAAGCTTTCTTT. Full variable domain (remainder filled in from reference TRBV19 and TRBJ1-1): DGGITQSPKYLFRKEGQNVTLSCEQNLNHDAMYWYRQDPGQGLRLIYYSQIVNDFQKGDIAEGYSVSREKKESFPLTVTSAQKNPTAFYLCASSTTGGHEAFFGQGTRLTVV.

The CDR3 spells CASSALPGQGVGYTF. CDR3 nucleotides: TGTGCCAGCAGCGCGTTACCGGGACAGGGTGTGGGTTACACCTTC. V and J are TRBV7-2 and TRBJ1-2, with 9 bases identical to TRBD1. The ends lost 5 bases at V and 11 bases at J; junction bases unmatched: 15. This CDR3 contains 15 residues. Per germline, CDR1 SGHTA and CDR2 FQGNSA.

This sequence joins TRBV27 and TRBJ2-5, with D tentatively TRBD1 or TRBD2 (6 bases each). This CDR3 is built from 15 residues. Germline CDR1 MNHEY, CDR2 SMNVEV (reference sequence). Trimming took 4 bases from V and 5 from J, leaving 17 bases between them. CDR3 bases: TGTGCCAGCAGTTCCGAGGAAGGGGGGCAGGAGACCCAGTACTTC. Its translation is CASSSEEGGQETQYF.

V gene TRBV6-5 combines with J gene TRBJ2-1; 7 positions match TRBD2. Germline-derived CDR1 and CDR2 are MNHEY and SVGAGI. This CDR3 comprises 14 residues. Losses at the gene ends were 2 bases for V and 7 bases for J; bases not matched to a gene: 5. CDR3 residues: CASSYGAGVNEQFF. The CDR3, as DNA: TGTGCCAGCAGTTACGGGGCGGGGGTTAATGAGCAGTTCTTC.

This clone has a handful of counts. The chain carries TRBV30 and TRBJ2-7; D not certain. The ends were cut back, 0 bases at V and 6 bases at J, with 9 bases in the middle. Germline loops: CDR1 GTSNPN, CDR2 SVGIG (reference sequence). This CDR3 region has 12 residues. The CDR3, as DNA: TGTGCCTGGAGTGTAACCTTGGGCGAGCAGTACTTC. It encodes CAWSVTLGEQYF.

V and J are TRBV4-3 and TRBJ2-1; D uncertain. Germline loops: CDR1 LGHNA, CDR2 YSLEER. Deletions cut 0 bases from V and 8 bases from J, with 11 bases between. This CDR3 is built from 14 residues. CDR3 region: CASSQDSDDDEQFF. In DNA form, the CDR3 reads TGCGCCAGCAGCCAAGACTCAGACGATGATGAGCAGTTCTTC.

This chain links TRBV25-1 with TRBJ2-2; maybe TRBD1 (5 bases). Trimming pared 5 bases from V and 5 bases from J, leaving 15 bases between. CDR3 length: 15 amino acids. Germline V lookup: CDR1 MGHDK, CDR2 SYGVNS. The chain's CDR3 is CASSPRVTETGELFF. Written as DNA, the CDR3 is TGTGCCAGCAGTCCTCGGGTGACAGAAACCGGGGAGCTGTTTTTT.

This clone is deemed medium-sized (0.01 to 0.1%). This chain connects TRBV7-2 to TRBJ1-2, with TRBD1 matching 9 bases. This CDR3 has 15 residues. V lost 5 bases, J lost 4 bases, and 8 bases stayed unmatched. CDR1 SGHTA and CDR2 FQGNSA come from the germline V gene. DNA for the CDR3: TGTGCCAGCAGCAAGGACAGGGGTTGGAGCTATGGCTACACCTTC. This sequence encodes CASSKDRGWSYGYTF.

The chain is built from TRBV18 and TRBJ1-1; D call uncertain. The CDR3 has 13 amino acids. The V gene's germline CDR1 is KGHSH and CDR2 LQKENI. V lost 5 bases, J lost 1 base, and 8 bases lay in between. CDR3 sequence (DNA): TGTGCCAGCTCAGCCCGGGGGAACACTGAAGCTTTCTTT. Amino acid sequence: CASSARGNTEAFF.

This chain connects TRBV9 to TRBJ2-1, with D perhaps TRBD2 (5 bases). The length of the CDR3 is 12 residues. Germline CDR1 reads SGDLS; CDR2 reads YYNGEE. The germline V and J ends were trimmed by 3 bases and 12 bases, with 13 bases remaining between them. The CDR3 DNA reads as TGTGCCAGCAGCGAGGATGGGAGTGGGCAGTTCTTC. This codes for CASSEDGSGQFF.

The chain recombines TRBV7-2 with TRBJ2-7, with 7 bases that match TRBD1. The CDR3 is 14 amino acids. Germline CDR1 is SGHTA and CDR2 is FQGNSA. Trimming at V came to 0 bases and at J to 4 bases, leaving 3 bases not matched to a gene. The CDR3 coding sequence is TGTGCCAGCAGCTTAGCGTTACAGGGGTACGAGCAGTACTTC. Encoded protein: CASSLALQGYEQYF.

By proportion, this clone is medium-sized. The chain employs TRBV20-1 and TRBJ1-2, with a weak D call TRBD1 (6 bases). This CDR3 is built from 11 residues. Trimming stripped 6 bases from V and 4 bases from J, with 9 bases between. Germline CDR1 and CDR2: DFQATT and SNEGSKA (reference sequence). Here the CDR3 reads CSAATGYGYTF. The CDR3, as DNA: TGCAGTGCCGCGACAGGCTATGGCTACACCTTC.

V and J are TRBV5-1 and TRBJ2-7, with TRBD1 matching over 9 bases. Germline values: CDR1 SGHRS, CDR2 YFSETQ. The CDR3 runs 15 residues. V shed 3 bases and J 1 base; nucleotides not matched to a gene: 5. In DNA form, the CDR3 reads TGCGCCAGCAGCTCGTCGACAGGGGGTTCCTACGAGCAGTACTTC. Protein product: CASSSSTGGSYEQYF.

The CDR3 protein is CASSILPTNEQFF. CDR3 bases: TGTGCCAGTAGTATTTTGCCTACAAATGAGCAGTTCTTC. The rearrangement joins TRBV19 to TRBJ2-1; D ambiguous. This CDR3 region has 13 residues. The germline V gene has CDR1 LNHDA and CDR2 SQIVND (reference sequence). The V end was cut by 3 bases, the J end by 7 bases, with 10 bases between.

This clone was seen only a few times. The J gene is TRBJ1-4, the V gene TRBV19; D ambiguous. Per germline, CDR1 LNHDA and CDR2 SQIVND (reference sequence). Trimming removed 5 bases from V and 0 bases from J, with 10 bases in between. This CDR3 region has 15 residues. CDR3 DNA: TGTGCCAGTAGTTGGCACTTAGCAACTAATGAAAAACTGTTTTTT. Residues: CASSWHLATNEKLFF.

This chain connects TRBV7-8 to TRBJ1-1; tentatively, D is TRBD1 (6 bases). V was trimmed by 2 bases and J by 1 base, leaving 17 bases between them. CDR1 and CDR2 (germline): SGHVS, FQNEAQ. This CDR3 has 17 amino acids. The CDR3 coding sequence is TGTGCCAGCAGCTTACTCCGACAGGCCCTAGGGAACACTGAAGCTTTCTTT. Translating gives CASSLLRQALGNTEAFF.

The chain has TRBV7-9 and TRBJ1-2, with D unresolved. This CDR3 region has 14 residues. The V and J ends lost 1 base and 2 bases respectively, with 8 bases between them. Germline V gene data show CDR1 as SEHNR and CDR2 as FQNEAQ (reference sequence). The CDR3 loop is CASSLVVTNYGYTF. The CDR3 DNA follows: TGTGCCAGCAGCTTAGTGGTAACAAACTATGGCTACACCTTC.

CDR3 sequence: CASSLIQGIGEAFF. The CDR3 DNA reads as TGTGCCAGCAGCCTAATCCAGGGGATCGGTGAAGCTTTCTTT. The chain joins TRBV28 to TRBJ1-1, with D possibly matching TRBD1 (6 bases). Germline CDR1 MDHEN, CDR2 SYDVKM. The CDR3 sequence is 14 residues long. Trimming removed 6 bases at V and 7 bases at J, with 18 bases between.

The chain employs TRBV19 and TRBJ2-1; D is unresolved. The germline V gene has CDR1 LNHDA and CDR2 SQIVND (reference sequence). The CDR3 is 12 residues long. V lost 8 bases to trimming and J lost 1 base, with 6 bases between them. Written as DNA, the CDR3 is TGTGCCAGTCGGTCGTCCTACAATGAGCAGTTCTTC. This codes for CASRSSYNEQFF.